What follows is one T cell receptor beta chain and its context. Its specificity is unknown. This table comes from immunoSEQ multiplex PCR, and its TCRdb copy is limited to in-frame clones, with some not included. The table records 120,000 or so clones, around nine tenths of them present only once. This specimen comes from a study of cytomegalovirus exposure and HLA in healthy donors. Donors came from a validation cohort of about 120 subjects, distinct from the first 666-subject cohort. Points from the study as a whole: The study listed about 150 cytomegalovirus-associated TCR beta chains.

The clonotype was recovered from a young woman in good health and CMV-seronegative. The specimen sequenced was PBMCs.

The CDR3 DNA is TGTGCCATCAGTGAGTTAGGACTAGGGGAGGAGACCCAGTACTTC. Its translation: CAISELGLGEETQYF. The rearrangement links TRBV10-3 to TRBJ2-5; 7 bases match TRBD2. The V gene's germline CDR1 is ENHRY and CDR2 SYGVKD. The V and J ends lost 1 base and 5 bases, in that order; junction bases with no gene match: 7. The CDR3 loop spans 15 amino acids.